The 3 T cell receptor beta chains below all came from one sample that was sequenced in a study of blood T cell repertoires in COVID-19. Profiling relied on immunoSEQ multiplex PCR, and the TCRdb table lists in-frame clones only, not all of them. The table shows more than 95,000 clones, with 79% occurring only once. The sample consisted of peripheral blood. The receptors originated from a man aged 35 to 55 with active or convalescent COVID-19.

This rearrangement joins TRBV14 to TRBJ1-3; 8 bases are shared with TRBD1. V gave up 3 bases and J gave up 4 bases; unmatched junction bases: 5. CDR3 length: 15 residues. Germline loops: CDR1 SGHDN, CDR2 FVKESK. DNA of the CDR3: TGTGCCAGCAGCCAGGCCTCAGGGGGCGGAAACACCATATATTTT. It codes for CASSQASGGGNTIYF. Complete variable domain (other parts from reference TRBV14 and TRBJ1-3): EAGVTQFPSHSVIEKGQTVTLRCDPISGHDNLYWYRRVMGKEIKFLLHFVKESKQDESGMPNNRFLAERTGGTYSTLKVQPAELEDSGVYFCASSQASGGGNTIYFGEGSWLTVV.

The CDR3 DNA reads as TGTGCCAGCAGTTACTCATATCGGATAGCGGGAGAGGCAGATACGCAGTATTTT. As protein: CASSYSYRIAGEADTQYF. The chain links TRBV6-2 or TRBV6-3 to TRBJ2-3; the match to TRBD2 covers 9 bases. This CDR3 has 18 residues. V lost 0 bases, J lost 4 bases, and 11 bases stayed unmatched. Germline V CDR1 and CDR2: MNHEY, SVGEGT.

This rearrangement joins TRBV15 to TRBJ1-4; D is undetermined. V was trimmed by 4 bases and J by 3 bases, leaving 9 bases between them. Germline CDR1 is LNHNV and CDR2 is YYDKDF (reference sequence). This CDR3 comprises 14 residues. This CDR3 is CATSNSSSNEKLFF. The CDR3 DNA sequence: TGTGCCACCAGCAACAGTAGTTCTAATGAAAAACTGTTTTTT.